The 21 T cell receptor beta chains given below trace back to one sample, sequenced in a study of cytomegalovirus exposure and HLA in healthy donors. The PCR used 60 Vbeta and 13 Jbeta primers. Using immunoSEQ multiplex PCR, the repertoire was profiled, and TCRdb retains in-frame clones only, with some absent. The table shows 100,000 or so clones, with less than 65% occurring only once. The sample was PBMCs. The receptor set was obtained from a woman in her twenties or thirties in good health and CMV-seropositive.

The genes are TRBV7-3 and TRBJ2-1, with 7 bases fitting TRBD2. Germline trimming cut 5 bases from V and 9 bases from J; bases unmatched to any gene: 4. Per the germline V gene, CDR1 is SGHTA and CDR2 is FQGTGA. The CDR3 covers 12 residues. The CDR3 DNA reads TGTGCCAGCAGCCCGGGGGGTAGTGAGCAGTTCTTC. Amino acids: CASSPGGSEQFF.

The gene calls are TRBV28 and TRBJ2-7, with a possible D match to TRBD2 (5 bases). This CDR3 contains 15 residues. CDR1 is MDHEN and CDR2 is SYDVKM in the germline V gene. With 5 bases removed from V and 6 bases from J, the gap between germline ends came to 20 bases. The CDR3 reads CASSPGGRGLFEQYF. In DNA form, the CDR3 reads TGTGCCAGCAGTCCCGGTGGGAGAGGCCTCTTCGAGCAGTACTTC.

About this clone: At one of its ends the junction is not consistent with the germline gene, which may arise from a read error. V and J are TRBV5-1 and TRBJ1-2; 7 bases fit TRBD1. CDR1 and CDR2 from the germline V gene are SGHRS and YFSETQ. The CDR3 has 14 amino acids. CDR3 bases: TGCGCCAGCAGCCCGCAGGGGGAGAACTATGGCTACCCCTTC. It yields the protein CASSPQGENYGYPF.

The rearrangement uses TRBV7-2 and TRBJ2-5; 7 nucleotides match TRBD2. Trimming cost V 2 bases and J 6 bases; bases outside gene matches: 3. Germline CDR1 reads SGHTA; CDR2 reads FQGNSA. CDR3 size: 13 residues. The CDR3 sequence is CASSLPGGKTQYF. The CDR3 DNA sequence: TGTGCCAGCAGCTTACCGGGGGGAAAGACCCAGTACTTC. Filled out from reference TRBV7-2 and TRBJ2-5, the complete variable domain reads GAGVSQSPSNKVTEKGKDVELRCDPISGHTALYWYRQSLGQGLEFLIYFQGNSAPDKSGLPSDRFSAERTGGSVSTLTIQRTQQEDSAVYLCASSLPGGKTQYFGPGTRLLVL.

J is TRBJ1-1 and V is TRBV7-8, with D unresolved. The V gene's germline CDR1 is SGHVS and CDR2 FQNEAQ. V dropped 5 bases and J dropped 5 bases, with 3 bases sitting between them. This CDR3 is 10 amino acids long. CDR3 coding DNA: TGTGCCAGCAGCGTAACTGAAGCTTTCTTT. It is translated as CASSVTEAFF.

In this sample, this clone turned up many times. J is TRBJ2-2 and V is TRBV6-4; D unclear. Germline CDR1 is MRHNA and CDR2 is SNTAGT. The CDR3 has 14 residues. The germline V and J ends were trimmed by 4 bases and 3 bases, with 9 bases remaining between them. CDR3 amino acids: CASSAQIDTGELFF. In DNA form, the CDR3 reads TGTGCCAGCAGTGCGCAGATCGACACCGGGGAGCTGTTTTTT.

There are a few counts of this clone. J is TRBJ2-7 and V is TRBV28, with D perhaps TRBD2 (5 bases). Germline V gene lookup returns CDR1 MDHEN and CDR2 SYDVKM. This CDR3 has 16 amino acids. V was shortened by 7 bases and J by 0 bases, with 19 bases between the two germline ends. CDR3 in DNA: TGTGCCAGCACTAACCCGAGCGGCAGCGCCTCCTACGAGCAGTACTTC. Protein: CASTNPSGSASYEQYF.

This clone was observed a handful of times. The chain's CDR3 is CSVEGAGYTEAFF. In DNA, the CDR3 is TGCAGCGTTGAAGGGGCAGGGTACACTGAAGCTTTCTTT. The rearrangement uses TRBV29-1 and TRBJ1-1; maybe TRBD1 (5 bases). In germline, CDR1 is SQVTM, CDR2 ANQGSEA. Trimming left V 1 base short and J 3 bases short, with 9 bases between. The CDR3 sequence is 13 residues long.

The chain employs TRBV28 and TRBJ1-2, with D uncertain. The V end was cut by 2 bases, the J end by 0 bases, with 13 bases between. CDR3 length equals 16 residues. CDR1 is MDHEN, CDR2 SYDVKM, per germline. Written as DNA, the CDR3 is TGTGCCAGCAGTTTACCCTCGGCCGGAGCTAACTATGGCTACACCTTC. It codes for CASSLPSAGANYGYTF.

This chain joins TRBV27 and TRBJ1-3; 8 bases are shared with TRBD1. The germline CDR1 and CDR2 sequences are MNHEY and SMNVEV (reference sequence). This CDR3 has 14 residues. After removal of 2 bases from V and 7 bases from J, the junction contained 4 bases not matched to a gene. CDR3 sequence (DNA): TGTGCCAGCAGTTTAGACAGGGGAAGGAACACCATATATTTT. Its protein product is CASSLDRGRNTIYF.

The CDR3 is CASSSEYTGELFF. CDR3 nucleotides: TGTGCCAGCAGCTCAGAATACACCGGGGAGCTGTTTTTT. The rearrangement joins TRBV9 to TRBJ2-2; D call uncertain. CDR3 size: 13 residues. Germline CDR1 is SGDLS and CDR2 is YYNGEE. The V end lost 4 bases, the J end lost 3 bases, and 7 bases lay between the germline ends.

This clone was seen more than once but under ten times. The chain carries TRBV29-1 and TRBJ2-1, with D maybe TRBD2 (5 bases). V was pared by 3 bases and J by 0 bases, with 12 bases between. CDR1 is SQVTM and CDR2 is ANQGSEA in the germline V gene. CDR3 length: 15 residues. CDR3 bases: TGCAGCGTTGAGGCTGGGAGAGTCTCCTACAATGAGCAGTTCTTC. This encodes CSVEAGRVSYNEQFF.

V is TRBV10-3 and J is TRBJ2-3, with 7 bases identical to TRBD2. The CDR3 is made up of 16 amino acids. In germline, CDR1 is ENHRY, CDR2 SYGVKD. Germline trimming cut 11 bases from V and 0 bases from J; bases unmatched to any gene: 14. The CDR3 coding sequence is TGTGCCGTGGGGGGGATGGCCAGAACTAGCACAGATACGCAGTATTTT. The encoded protein is CAVGGMARTSTDTQYF.

The chain uses TRBV6-5 and TRBJ2-5; 10 bases are a match to TRBD2. Germline CDR1 reads MNHEY; CDR2 reads SVGAGI. The CDR3 runs to 16 residues. The V and J ends lost 0 bases and 5 bases, in that order; junction bases with no gene match: 6. The CDR3 DNA is TGTGCCAGCAGTTACTCGAATCTAGCGGGAGTCGAGACCCAGTACTTC. This translates into CASSYSNLAGVETQYF.

CDR3 protein: CAWSVGIVGGIPSNQPQHF. CDR3 sequence (DNA): TGTGCCTGGAGTGTCGGGATAGTAGGTGGGATCCCGAGCAATCAGCCCCAGCATTTT. The chain is built from TRBV30 and TRBJ1-5; D is undetermined. Trimming stripped 0 bases from V and 1 base from J, with 22 bases between. The CDR3 sequence is 19 residues long. Germline assignment: CDR1 GTSNPN and CDR2 SVGIG (reference sequence).

This sequence joins TRBV5-4 and TRBJ1-1; D ambiguous. There are 15 residues in the CDR3. The germline V gene has CDR1 SGHNT and CDR2 YYREEE (reference sequence). V was shortened by 1 base and J by 0 bases, with 10 bases between the two germline ends. CDR3: CASSLPGPMNTEAFF. The DNA of the CDR3 is TGTGCCAGCAGCTTGCCAGGTCCCATGAACACTGAAGCTTTCTTT. The whole variable domain, remainder taken from reference TRBV5-4 and TRBJ1-1, is ETGVTQSPTHLIKTRGQQVTLRCSSQSGHNTVSWYQQALGQGPQFIFQYYREEENGRGNFPPRFSGLQFPNYSSELNVNALELDDSALYLCASSLPGPMNTEAFFGQGTRLTVV.

V is TRBV5-1 and J is TRBJ2-3; tentatively, D is TRBD2 (7 bases). V was cut by 4 bases and J by 0 bases, with 18 bases left in between. Germline V lookup: CDR1 SGHRS, CDR2 YFSETQ. This CDR3 is built from 17 residues. Written as DNA, the CDR3 is TGCGCCAGCAGCCCGTTCAACCGGGGGGCTAGCACAGATACGCAGTATTTT. Translation: CASSPFNRGASTDTQYF.

This clone was picked up one time. Relative to the germline gene, one junction end is altered; a read error may explain this. This sequence joins TRBV6-1 and TRBJ1-2, with 8 bases aligning to TRBD1. Germline V gene sequence: CDR1 MNHNS, CDR2 SASEGT. The CDR3 covers 14 residues. The CDR3 loop reads CASSEAQGAYGYPF. In DNA, the CDR3 is TGTGCCAGCAGTGAAGCCCAGGGGGCCTATGGCTACCCCTTC.

This clone showed up just a few times. This chain joins TRBV5-4 and TRBJ2-1; D may be TRBD2 (6 bases). Germline V lookup: CDR1 SGHNT, CDR2 YYREEE (reference sequence). Deletions cut 0 bases from V and 4 bases from J, with 11 bases between. This CDR3 has 15 residues. The CDR3 region has the DNA TGTGCCAGCAGCTTGGACGTTGGGACTTACAATGAGCAGTTCTTC. It translates to CASSLDVGTYNEQFF.

The V and J genes are TRBV7-9 and TRBJ2-1; TRBD2 matches 8 bases. The junction had 6 bases not matched to a gene; V was cut back by 8 bases and J by 3 bases. CDR1 SEHNR and CDR2 FQNEAQ come from the germline V gene (reference sequence). CDR3 size: 14 residues. DNA of the CDR3: TGTGCCAGCTCCCGGCGGGGGGACTACAATGAGCAGTTCTTC. Protein sequence: CASSRRGDYNEQFF.

The V gene is TRBV4-1, the J gene TRBJ2-1; 10 nucleotides agree with TRBD2. The V gene's germline CDR1 is MGHRA and CDR2 YSYEKL. The ends lost 4 bases at V and 9 bases at J; junction bases unmatched: 12. The CDR3 spans 16 residues. The CDR3 here is CASSPLAGGFNGEQFF. The CDR3 DNA is TGCGCCAGCAGCCCCTTAGCGGGGGGATTCAACGGTGAGCAGTTCTTC.